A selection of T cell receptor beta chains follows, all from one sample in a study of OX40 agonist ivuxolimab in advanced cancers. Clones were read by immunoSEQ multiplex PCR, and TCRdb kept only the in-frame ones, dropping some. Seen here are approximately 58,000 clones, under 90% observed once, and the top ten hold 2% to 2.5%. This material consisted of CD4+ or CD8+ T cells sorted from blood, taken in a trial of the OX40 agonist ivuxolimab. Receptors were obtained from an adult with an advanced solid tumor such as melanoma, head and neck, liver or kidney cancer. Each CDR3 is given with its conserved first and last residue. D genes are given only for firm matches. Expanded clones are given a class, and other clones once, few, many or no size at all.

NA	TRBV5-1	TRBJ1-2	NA	TGCGCCAGCAGCTCAGGCAGGGTTCCTGGCTACACCTTC	CASSSGRVPGYTF
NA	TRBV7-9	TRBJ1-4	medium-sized	TGTGCCAGCAGCTCACGGAGGGGGGTCGCTAATGAAAAACTGTTTTTT	CASSSRRGVANEKLFF
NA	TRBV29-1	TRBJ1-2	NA	TGCAGCGTTGGGGGAGGGGACCGAACTAACTATGGCTACACCTTC	CSVGGGDRTNYGYTF
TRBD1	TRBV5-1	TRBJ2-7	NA	TGCGCCAGCAATAGTGAGGGACAGGGGTACGAGCAGTACTTC	CASNSEGQGYEQYF
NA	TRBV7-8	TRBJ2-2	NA	TGTGCCAGCAGCCCGGGTGTGGCGGGTTGGGCCGGGGAGCTGTTTTTT	CASSPGVAGWAGELFF
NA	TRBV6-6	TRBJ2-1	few	TGTGCCAGCAGTCCAACCGGGCCGGAATACAATGAGCAGTTCTTC	CASSPTGPEYNEQFF
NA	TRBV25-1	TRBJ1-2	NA	TGTGCCAGCAGTGAATTTGGGGGCTCGAGCTACACCTTC	CASSEFGGSSYTF
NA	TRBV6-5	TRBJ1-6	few	TGTGCCAGCAGGCCAGACTCGAGGTCACCCCTCCACTTT	CASRPDSRSPLHF
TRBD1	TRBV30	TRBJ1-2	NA	TGTGCCTGGAATAAAAGGGGAGTTTGGGACAGGGAAGGCTACACCTTC	CAWNKRGVWDREGYTF
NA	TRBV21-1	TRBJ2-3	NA	TGTGCCAGCAGCAAAAGTAGGAAGTTAGATACGCAGTATTTT	CASSKSRKLDTQYF
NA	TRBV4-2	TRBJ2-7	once	TGTGCCAGCAGCCGAGAACTAGTGTACGAGCAGTACTTC	CASSRELVYEQYF
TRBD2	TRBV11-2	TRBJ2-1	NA	TGTGCCAGCAGCTACTGGACTAGCGGGGGGTATGAGCAGTTCTTC	CASSYWTSGGYEQFF
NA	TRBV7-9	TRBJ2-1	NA	TGTGCCAGCAGCTTTTCCGACAGCTACAATGAGCAGTTCTTC	CASSFSDSYNEQFF
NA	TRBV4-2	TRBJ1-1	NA	TGTGCCAGCAGCGACAGGCGCACGAACACTGAAGCTTTCTTT	CASSDRRTNTEAFF
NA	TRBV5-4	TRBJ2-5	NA	TGTGCCAGCAGCTTGGGCCCACGGGCCCAAGAGACCCAGTACTTC	CASSLGPRAQETQYF
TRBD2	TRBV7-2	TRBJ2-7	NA	TGTGCCAGCAGCGTCACTAGCGGGGGTCCCTACGAGCAGTACTTC	CASSVTSGGPYEQYF
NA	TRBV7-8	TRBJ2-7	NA	TGTGCCAGCAGCTTAGGGCGGAAATACGAGCAGTACTTC	CASSLGRKYEQYF
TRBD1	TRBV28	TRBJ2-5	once	TGTGCCAGCAGCACCTCGCGAGCACGACAGGGGGTCGGGGAGACCCAGTACTTC	CASSTSRARQGVGETQYF
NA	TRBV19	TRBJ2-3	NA	TGTGCCAGTAGTATAGGGGGGAATACGCAGTATTTT	CASSIGGNTQYF
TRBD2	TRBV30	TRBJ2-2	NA	TGTGCCTGGAGTATTGGGGTAGCGGGGGGGACCGGGGAGCTGTTTTTT	CAWSIGVAGGTGELFF
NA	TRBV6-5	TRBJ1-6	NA	TGTGCCAGCAGTATAGGACCCAATTCACCCCTCCACTTT	CASSIGPNSPLHF
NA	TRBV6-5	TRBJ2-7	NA	TGTGCCAGCAGATCCGGCTACGAGCAGTACTTC	CASRSGYEQYF
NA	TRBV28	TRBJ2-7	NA	TGTGCCAGCACAGCCTCCTACGAGCAGTACTTC	CASTASYEQYF
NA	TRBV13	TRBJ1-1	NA	TGTGCCAGCAGCTCACCCCCTCGGGCGAACACTGAAGCTTTCTTT	CASSSPPRANTEAFF
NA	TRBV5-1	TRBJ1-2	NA	TGCGCCAGCAGCTTTGGTTGGGGAGACAGGTCGCCGAGGTTTAACTATGGCTACACCTTC	CASSFGWGDRSPRFNYGYTF
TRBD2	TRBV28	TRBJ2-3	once	TGTGCCAGCAGTCATACCGCGGGAGTGGCGACAGATACGCAGTATTTT	CASSHTAGVATDTQYF
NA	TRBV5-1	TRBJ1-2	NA	TGCGCCAGCAGCTACGGATCCCAAAGGGATGGCTACACCTTC	CASSYGSQRDGYTF
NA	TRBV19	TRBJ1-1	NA	TGTGCCAGTAGTATTAACCGTGGGAACACTGAAGCTTTCTTT	CASSINRGNTEAFF
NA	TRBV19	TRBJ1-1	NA	TGTGCCAGTAGTATATGGGGAGGGGGGTACGGTGAAGCTTTCTTT	CASSIWGGGYGEAFF
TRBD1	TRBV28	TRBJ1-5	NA	TGTGCCAGCAGCCGACAGGGAAGTTGGCTGTATAGCAATCAGCCCCAGCATTTT	CASSRQGSWLYSNQPQHF
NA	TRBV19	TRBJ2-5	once	TGTGCCAGTAGTATGGGGGTGGCGGTGTCCGGGGAGACCCAGTACTTC	CASSMGVAVSGETQYF
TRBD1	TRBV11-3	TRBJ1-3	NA	TGTGCCAGCAGCTTAGCCGGCCGAAACTCCATAACAGGGGATGGAAACACCATATATTTT	CASSLAGRNSITGDGNTIYF
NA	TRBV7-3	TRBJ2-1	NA	TGTGCCAGCAGCTTAAATCCCCAGGGTGCCTCCTACAATGAGCAGTTCTTC	CASSLNPQGASYNEQFF
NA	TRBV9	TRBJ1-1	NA	TGTGCCAGCAGCGTAGGTCAGGGTGCGAACACTGAAGCTTTCTTT	CASSVGQGANTEAFF
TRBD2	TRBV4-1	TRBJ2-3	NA	TGCGCCAGCAGCCAAGGGGCTAGCGGACGCACAGATACGCAGTATTTT	CASSQGASGRTDTQYF